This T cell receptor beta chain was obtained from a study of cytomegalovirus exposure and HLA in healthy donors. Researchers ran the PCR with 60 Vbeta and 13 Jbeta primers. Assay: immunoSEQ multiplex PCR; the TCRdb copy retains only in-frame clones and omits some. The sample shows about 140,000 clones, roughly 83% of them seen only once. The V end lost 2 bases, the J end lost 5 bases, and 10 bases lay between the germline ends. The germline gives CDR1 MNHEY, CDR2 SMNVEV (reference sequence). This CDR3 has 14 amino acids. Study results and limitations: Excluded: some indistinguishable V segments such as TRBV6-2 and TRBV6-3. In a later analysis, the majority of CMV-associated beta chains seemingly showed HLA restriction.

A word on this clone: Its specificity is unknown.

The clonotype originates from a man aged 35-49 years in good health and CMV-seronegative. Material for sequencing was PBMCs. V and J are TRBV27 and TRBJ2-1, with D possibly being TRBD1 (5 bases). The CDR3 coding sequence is TGTGCCAGCAGTTTACCTGGACAAGACAATGAGCAGTTCTTC. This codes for CASSLPGQDNEQFF.